The 21 T cell receptor beta chains presented below share a single source sample, sequenced in a study of T-cell reconstitution after alpha-beta-depleted transplantation in children. TCRbeta library construction was performed incorporating unique molecular identifiers. TCRdb re-derived calls from the PCR reads in MiXCR, one entry per CDR3 protein. The table shows some 200,000 distinct CDR3 sequences, with approximately 6.9% occurring only once. Material: PBMCs, obtained before TCRalphabeta/CD19-depleted stem cell transplant. Receptors were obtained from a boy between 2 and 10 years old with acute lymphoblastic leukemia, due to receive a stem cell transplant.

This clonotype was counted ten times or more. The V call is TRBV27, the J call TRBJ2-6; possible D gene TRBD1, 5 bases. V dropped 7 bases and J dropped 2 bases, with 15 bases sitting between them. The CDR3 covers 16 residues. CDR1 is MNHEY and CDR2 is SMNVEV in the germline V gene (reference sequence). Here the CDR3 reads CASKGRVVPGANVLTF. The DNA of the CDR3 is TGTGCCAGCAAGGGCAGGGTAGTCCCTGGGGCCAACGTCCTGACTTTC.

J is TRBJ2-1 and V is TRBV5-1; 8 bases line up with TRBD2. The J segment lost 4 bases and the V segment lost 0 bases, leaving 3 bases of the junction unmatched. Germline V gene sequence: CDR1 SGHRS, CDR2 YFSETQ. The CDR3 is made up of 15 amino acids. CDR3 sequence: CASSLVGGAYNEQFF. CDR3 sequence (DNA): TGCGCCAGCAGCTTGGTCGGGGGGGCGTACAATGAGCAGTTCTTC.

The chain recombines TRBV5-1 with TRBJ1-1, with 7 bases that match TRBD1. CDR1 is SGHRS and CDR2 is YFSETQ in the germline V gene. The CDR3 runs to 13 residues. V lost 7 bases, J lost 6 bases, and 9 bases stayed unmatched. This CDR3 is CASGSGGFSEAFF. The CDR3 nucleotides read TGCGCCAGCGGTTCAGGGGGTTTCTCTGAAGCTTTCTTT.

This sequence joins TRBV5-5 and TRBJ1-5; no clear D gene. The ends were cut back, 4 bases at V and 4 bases at J, with 9 bases in the middle. The CDR3 is 13 amino acids. The germline gives CDR1 SGHKS, CDR2 YYEKEE (reference sequence). The CDR3 sequence: CASSPERNQPQHF. CDR3 sequence (DNA): TGTGCCAGCAGCCCGGAACGAAATCAGCCCCAGCATTTT.

The V call is TRBV21-1, the J call TRBJ1-6; TRBD1 is taken as the D call from the table, unchecked against the DNA. TRBV21-1 represents a pseudogene. There are 16 residues in the CDR3. The CDR3 nucleotides are TGTGCCAGCAGCAAAGTGGTCCGGGACAGCCGTTCACCCCTCCACTTT. It encodes CASSKVVRDSRSPLHF.

This clonotype was recorded at least ten times. A much more abundant neighbour one base away suggests this may be a read error. The V and J genes are TRBV20-1 and TRBJ2-4; TRBD2 matches at 15 bases. Germline loops: CDR1 DFQATT, CDR2 SNEGSKA (reference sequence). The CDR3 length is 16 residues. For the CDR3, the DNA is TGCATTGCTAGAGGACTAGCGGGAGGGCCCAAAAACATTCAGTACTTC. Its translation: CIARGLAGGPKNIQYF.

In its sample, this clonotype was seen a few times. V and J are TRBV6-5 and TRBJ1-1; D is perhaps TRBD1 (6 bases). Looked up from germline, CDR1 is MNHEY and CDR2 is SVGAGI. The CDR3 covers 17 residues. The V gene lost 2 bases and the J gene lost 6 bases, with 22 bases spanning the gap. The CDR3 reads CASSYVGGAKNWSEAFF. DNA of the CDR3: TGTGCCAGCAGTTACGTGGGGGGCGCGAAAAATTGGTCTGAAGCTTTCTTT.

The chain couples TRBV6-5 to TRBJ2-3; TRBD2 matches at 10 bases. Germline-derived CDR1 and CDR2 are MNHEY and SVGAGI. The CDR3 totals 17 residues. Trimming took 0 bases from V and 4 from J; bases not matched to a gene: 7. CDR3 sequence reads: CASSYSLAGGLSDTQYF. Here the CDR3 DNA reads TGTGCCAGCAGTTACTCCTTAGCGGGGGGTCTATCAGATACGCAGTATTTT.

This clonotype turned up a few times. This sequence joins TRBV9 and TRBJ1-1, with 12 positions matching TRBD1. V trimming: 0 bases; J trimming: 3 bases; junction bases outside the gene matches: 3. The CDR3 is 16 amino acids. Germline V gene data show CDR1 as SGDLS and CDR2 as YYNGEE. The CDR3 region has the DNA TGTGCCAGCAGCGTAGGGGACAGGGGGCCTGACACTGAAGCTTTCTTT. Protein product: CASSVGDRGPDTEAFF.

The table lists this clonotype with many counts. The V gene is TRBV5-5, the J gene TRBJ2-7; possibly TRBD2 for D (6 bases). V gave up 5 bases and J gave up 5 bases, with 11 bases separating them. This CDR3 comprises 12 residues. In germline, CDR1 is SGHKS, CDR2 YYEKEE (reference sequence). The CDR3: CASSPWGDEQYF. The CDR3 coding sequence is TGTGCCAGCAGTCCGTGGGGGGACGAGCAGTACTTC.

Ten or more counts support this clonotype. The chain links TRBV12-3 or TRBV12-4 to TRBJ1-1; D not certain. Trimming removed 8 bases from V and 8 bases from J, with 9 bases in between. The CDR3 length is 10 residues. For the CDR3, the DNA is TGTGCCAGCTTTATGGGCGAAGCTTTCTTT. Translated, it gives CASFMGEAFF.

This clonotype was seen repeatedly, ten times or more. The chain joins TRBV29-1 to TRBJ2-1, with TRBD2 as a possible D gene (6 bases). CDR3 length equals 15 residues. V dropped 3 bases and J dropped 2 bases, with 14 bases sitting between them. CDR1 and CDR2 from the germline V gene are SQVTM and ANQGSEA. CDR3: CSVDSIAAPYNEQFF. The CDR3, as DNA: TGCAGCGTTGATTCCATAGCGGCGCCCTACAATGAGCAGTTCTTC.

This clonotype was counted only a few times. The V call is TRBV15, the J call TRBJ1-4; D remains unclear. This CDR3 is built from 14 residues. Per the germline V gene, CDR1 is LNHNV and CDR2 is YYDKDF (reference sequence). Trimming left V 4 bases short and J 7 bases short, with 13 bases between. CDR3: CATSTPWAVEKLFF. Here the CDR3 DNA reads TGTGCCACCAGCACCCCTTGGGCGGTTGAAAAACTGTTTTTT.

This clonotype was counted ten times or more. This rearrangement joins TRBV4-2 to TRBJ2-1; a weak D match, TRBD2 (5 bases). Deletions cut 0 bases from V and 5 bases from J, with 11 bases between. This CDR3 region has 15 residues. Per the germline V gene, CDR1 is LGHNA and CDR2 is YNFKEQ. The CDR3 here is CASSQDLGVDNEQFF. The CDR3 DNA sequence: TGTGCCAGCAGCCAAGATCTGGGAGTAGACAATGAGCAGTTCTTC.

The J gene is TRBJ2-1, the V gene TRBV7-8, with a weak D call TRBD2 (5 bases). The CDR3 has 14 residues. Looked up from germline, CDR1 is SGHVS and CDR2 is FQNEAQ. V lost 5 bases and J 4 bases, leaving 12 bases between the germline ends. The CDR3 spells CASSALDYYNEQFF. In DNA form, the CDR3 reads TGTGCCAGCAGCGCACTAGACTATTACAATGAGCAGTTCTTC.

There are a few counts of this clonotype. The rearrangement links TRBV20-1 to TRBJ2-2; D uncertain. CDR1 and CDR2 (germline): DFQATT, SNEGSKA (reference sequence). The V end was cut by 4 bases, the J end by 11 bases, with 11 bases between. This CDR3 is built from 11 residues. CDR3 amino acids: CSATSPSELFF. CDR3 DNA: TGCAGTGCTACCTCCCCATCTGAGCTGTTTTTT.

The rearrangement links TRBV3-1 to TRBJ2-2; D perhaps matches TRBD2 (5 bases). V was cut by 1 base and J by 4 bases, with 16 bases left in between. In germline, CDR1 is LGHDT, CDR2 YNNKEL (reference sequence). The length of the CDR3 is 17 residues. The CDR3 coding sequence is TGTGCCAGCAGCCAAGCCCCTTTAGCGCGGGCCACCGGGGAGCTGTTTTTT. Its protein is CASSQAPLARATGELFF. Looking up the rest from reference TRBV3-1 and TRBJ2-2 gives the full variable domain: DTAVSQTPKYLVTQMGNDKSIKCEQNLGHDTMYWYKQDSKKFLKIMFSYNNKELIINETVPNRFSPKSPDKAHLNLHINSLELGDSAVYFCASSQAPLARATGELFFGEGSRLTVL.

This clonotype was counted many times. The gene calls are TRBV7-8 and TRBJ1-6; D is perhaps TRBD1 (5 bases). Germline values: CDR1 SGHVS, CDR2 FQNEAQ. This CDR3 has 15 amino acids. Trimming left V 1 base short and J 7 bases short, with 11 bases between. The CDR3 nucleotides are TGTGCCAGCAGCTTAGATGGGGCGCGGAATTCACCCCTCCACTTT. Its protein is CASSLDGARNSPLHF.

This clonotype has ten or more counts. The chain joins TRBV20-1 to TRBJ2-3; D ambiguous. V lost 3 bases and J lost 2, with 9 bases in between. The CDR3 spans 13 residues. CDR1 DFQATT and CDR2 SNEGSKA come from the germline V gene (reference sequence). The CDR3 spells CSASKDFTDTQYF. The CDR3 coding sequence is TGCAGTGCTAGTAAGGATTTCACAGATACGCAGTATTTT.

At least ten counts were recorded for this clonotype. This chain links TRBV24-1 with TRBJ2-1; D gene uncertain. Deletions cut 2 bases from V and 0 bases from J, with 10 bases between. The CDR3 has 16 amino acids. From germline, CDR1 is KGHDR and CDR2 SFDVKD. CDR3 sequence: CATSDSGVSSYNEQFF. DNA of the CDR3: TGTGCCACCAGTGATTCCGGCGTCAGCTCCTACAATGAGCAGTTCTTC.

Comment on this clonotype: This may stem from a read error, because a much larger clone lies one nucleotide away. The genes are TRBV10-3 and TRBJ2-2, with TRBD1 identical over 7 bases. The CDR3 contains 14 residues. The germline gives CDR1 ENHRY, CDR2 SYGVKD. This CDR3 is CATNDRANTGELYF. CDR3 in DNA: TGTGCCACCAACGACAGGGCGAACACCGGGGAGCTGTATTTT.